This T cell receptor beta chain originates from a study of read filtering for tumor transcriptome and immune sequencing. As for the study in general: By R-ISS, stages I, II and III held around 8, 16 and 7 patients. Study-level findings and limits: Sorted CD138-negative bone marrow cells were not purified T cells.

Molecular barcoded adaptors covering alpha/delta and beta/gamma chains were used on approximately 400 ng RNA. A single record per CDR3 protein comes from TCRdb applying MiXCR to the reads. The table shows hundreds of distinct CDR3 sequences, with 64% occurring only once. Per the germline V gene, CDR1 is MNHEY and CDR2 is SVGAGI. V shed 6 bases, J shed 3 bases, and the junction held 8 bases outside the gene matches. CDR3 length: 17 residues. Comments on this clonotype: The antigen is unknown.

The sequenced material came from a population of CD138-negative cells sorted from bone marrow. The rearrangement joins TRBV6-5 to TRBJ2-3, with 14 positions matching TRBD2. The receptor comes from a donor aged 40 or older with multiple myeloma. This table probably holds off-target reads from a library built for another chain. The chain's CDR3 is CASSLTSGGARTDTQYF. In DNA, the CDR3 is TGTGCCAGCAGCCTGACTAGCGGGGGGGCTCGGACAGATACGCAGTATTTT.